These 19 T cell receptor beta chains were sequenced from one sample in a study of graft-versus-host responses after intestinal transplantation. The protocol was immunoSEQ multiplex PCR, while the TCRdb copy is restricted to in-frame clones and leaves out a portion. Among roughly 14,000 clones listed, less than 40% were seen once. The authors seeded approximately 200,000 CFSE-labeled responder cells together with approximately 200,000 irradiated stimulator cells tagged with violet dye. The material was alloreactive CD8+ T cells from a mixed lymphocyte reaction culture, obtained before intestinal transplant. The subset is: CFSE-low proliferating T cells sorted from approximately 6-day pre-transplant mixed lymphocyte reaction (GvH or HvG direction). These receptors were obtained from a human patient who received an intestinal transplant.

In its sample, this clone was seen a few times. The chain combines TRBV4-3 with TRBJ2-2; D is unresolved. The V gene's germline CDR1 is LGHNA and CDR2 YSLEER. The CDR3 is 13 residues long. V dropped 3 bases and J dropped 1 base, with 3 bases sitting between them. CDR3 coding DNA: TGCGCCAGCAGCCACCTGAACACCGGGGAGCTGTTTTTT. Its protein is CASSHLNTGELFF.

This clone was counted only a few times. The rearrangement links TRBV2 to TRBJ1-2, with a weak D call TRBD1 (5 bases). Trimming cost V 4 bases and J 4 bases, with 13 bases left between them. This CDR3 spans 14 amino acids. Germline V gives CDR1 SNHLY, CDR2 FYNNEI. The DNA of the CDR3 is TGTGCCAGCAGTGCCCGACAGCGTTTCTATGGCTACACCTTC. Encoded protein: CASSARQRFYGYTF.

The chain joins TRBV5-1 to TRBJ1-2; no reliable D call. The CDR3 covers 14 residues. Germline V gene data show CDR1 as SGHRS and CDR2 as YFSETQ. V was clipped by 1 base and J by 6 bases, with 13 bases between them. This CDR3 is CASSLLGLNNGYTF. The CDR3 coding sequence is TGCGCCAGCAGCTTGTTAGGGTTAAACAATGGCTACACCTTC.

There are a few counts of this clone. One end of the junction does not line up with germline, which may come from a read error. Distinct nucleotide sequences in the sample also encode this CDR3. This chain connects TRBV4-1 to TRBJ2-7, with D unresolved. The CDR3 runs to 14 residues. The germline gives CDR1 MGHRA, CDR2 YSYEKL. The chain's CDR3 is CASSQYEETYEQYF. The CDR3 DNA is TGTGCCAGCAGCCAATACGAGGAGACCTACGAGCAGTACTTC.

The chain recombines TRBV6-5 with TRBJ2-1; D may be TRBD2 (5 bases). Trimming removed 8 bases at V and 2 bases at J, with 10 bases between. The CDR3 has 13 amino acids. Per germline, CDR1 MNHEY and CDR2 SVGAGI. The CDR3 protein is CASSAGTYNEQFF. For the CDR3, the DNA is TGTGCCAGCTCCGCGGGCACCTACAATGAGCAGTTCTTC.

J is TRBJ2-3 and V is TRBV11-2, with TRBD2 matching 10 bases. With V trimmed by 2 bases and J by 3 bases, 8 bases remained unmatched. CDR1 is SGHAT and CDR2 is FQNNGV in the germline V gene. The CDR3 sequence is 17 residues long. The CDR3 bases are TGTGCCAGCAGCTTATCGCCTAGCGGGAGTATAACAGATACGCAGTATTTT. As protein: CASSLSPSGSITDTQYF.

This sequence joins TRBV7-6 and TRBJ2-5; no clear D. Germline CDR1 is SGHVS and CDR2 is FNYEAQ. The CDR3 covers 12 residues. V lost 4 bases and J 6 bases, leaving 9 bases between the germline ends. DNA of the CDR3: TGTGCCAGCAGCTCCCTCCTTAAGACCCAGTACTTC. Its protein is CASSSLLKTQYF.

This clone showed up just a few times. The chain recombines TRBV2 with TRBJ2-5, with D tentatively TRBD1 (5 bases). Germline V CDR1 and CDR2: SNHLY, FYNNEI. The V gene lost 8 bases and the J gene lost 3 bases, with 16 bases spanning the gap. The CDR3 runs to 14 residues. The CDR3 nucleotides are TGTGCCAGCCTGGGCAGGGTGGCCGAAGAGACCCAGTACTTC. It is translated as CASLGRVAEETQYF.

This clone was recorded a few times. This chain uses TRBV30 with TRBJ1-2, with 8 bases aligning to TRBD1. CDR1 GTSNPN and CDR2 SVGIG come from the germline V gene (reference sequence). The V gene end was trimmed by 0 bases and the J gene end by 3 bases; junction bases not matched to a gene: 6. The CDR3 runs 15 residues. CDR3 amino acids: CAWSVPSTGDYGYTF. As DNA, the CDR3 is TGTGCCTGGAGTGTACCCTCGACAGGGGACTATGGCTACACCTTC.

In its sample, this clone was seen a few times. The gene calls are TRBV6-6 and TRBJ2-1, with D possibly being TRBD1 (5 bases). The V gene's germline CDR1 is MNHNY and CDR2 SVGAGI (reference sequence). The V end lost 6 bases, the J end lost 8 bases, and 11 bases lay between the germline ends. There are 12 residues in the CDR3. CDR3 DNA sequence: TGTGCCAGCAGACTTCAGGGCGATGAGCAGTTCTTC. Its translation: CASRLQGDEQFF.

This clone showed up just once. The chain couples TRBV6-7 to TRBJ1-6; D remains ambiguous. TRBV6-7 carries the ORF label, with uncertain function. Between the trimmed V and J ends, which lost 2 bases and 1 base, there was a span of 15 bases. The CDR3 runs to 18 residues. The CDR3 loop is CASSYPPGTASYNSPLHF. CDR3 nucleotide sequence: TGTGCCAGCAGTTACCCCCCCGGAACAGCGTCCTATAATTCACCCCTCCACTTT.

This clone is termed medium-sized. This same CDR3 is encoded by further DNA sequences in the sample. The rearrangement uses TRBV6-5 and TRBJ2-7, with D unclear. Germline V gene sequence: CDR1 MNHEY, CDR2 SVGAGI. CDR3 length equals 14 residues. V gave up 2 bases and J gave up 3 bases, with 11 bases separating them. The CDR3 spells CASSYAVGFYEQYF. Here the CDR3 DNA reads TGTGCCAGCAGTTACGCGGTAGGTTTCTACGAGCAGTACTTC.

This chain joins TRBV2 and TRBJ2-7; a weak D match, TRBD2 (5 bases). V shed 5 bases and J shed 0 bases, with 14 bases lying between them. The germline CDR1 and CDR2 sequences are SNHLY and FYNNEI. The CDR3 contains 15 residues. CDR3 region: CASSTHPSSSYEQYF. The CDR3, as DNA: TGTGCCAGCAGTACCCACCCTAGCAGCTCCTACGAGCAGTACTTC.

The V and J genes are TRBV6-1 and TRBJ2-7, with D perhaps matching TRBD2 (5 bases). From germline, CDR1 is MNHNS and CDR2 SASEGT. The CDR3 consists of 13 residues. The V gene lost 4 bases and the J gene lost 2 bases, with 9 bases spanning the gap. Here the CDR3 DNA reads TGTGCCAGCAGTGTCGGGATTACCTACGAGCAGTACTTC. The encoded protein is CASSVGITYEQYF.

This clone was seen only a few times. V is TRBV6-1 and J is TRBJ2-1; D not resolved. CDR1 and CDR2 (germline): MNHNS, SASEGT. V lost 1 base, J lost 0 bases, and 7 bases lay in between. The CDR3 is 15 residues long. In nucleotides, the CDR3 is TGTGCCAGCAGTGAAGACAGCAGCTCCTACAATGAGCAGTTCTTC. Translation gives CASSEDSSSYNEQFF.

The CDR3 bases are TGTGCCAGCAGGTGGACAGGAGCGGTTGTGGATACGCAGTATTTT. Protein product: CASRWTGAVVDTQYF. The rearrangement joins TRBV6-6 to TRBJ2-3; 7 nucleotides match TRBD1. J gave up 6 bases and V 6 bases, and 12 bases lay outside the gene matches. Germline CDR1 and CDR2: MNHNY and SVGAGI (reference sequence). The CDR3 sequence is 15 residues long.

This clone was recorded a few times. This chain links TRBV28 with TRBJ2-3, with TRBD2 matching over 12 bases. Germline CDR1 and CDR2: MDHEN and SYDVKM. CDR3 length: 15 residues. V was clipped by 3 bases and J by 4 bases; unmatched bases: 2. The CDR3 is CASSFSSGRADTQYF. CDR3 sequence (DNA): TGTGCCAGCAGTTTTTCTAGCGGGAGGGCAGATACGCAGTATTTT.

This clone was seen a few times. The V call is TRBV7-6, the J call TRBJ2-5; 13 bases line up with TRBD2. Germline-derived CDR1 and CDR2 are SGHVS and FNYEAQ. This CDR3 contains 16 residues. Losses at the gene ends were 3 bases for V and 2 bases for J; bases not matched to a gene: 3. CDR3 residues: CASSLTSGRWQETQYF. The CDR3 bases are TGTGCCAGCAGCTTGACTAGCGGGAGGTGGCAAGAGACCCAGTACTTC.

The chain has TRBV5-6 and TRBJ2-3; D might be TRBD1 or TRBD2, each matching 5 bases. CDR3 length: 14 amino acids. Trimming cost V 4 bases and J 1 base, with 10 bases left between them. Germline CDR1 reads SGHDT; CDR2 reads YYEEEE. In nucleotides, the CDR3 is TGTGCCAGCAGCCTACTAGGGGGCACAGATACGCAGTATTTT. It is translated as CASSLLGGTDTQYF.